Each of the 18 T cell receptor beta chains below was sequenced from the same sample in a study of early T cells in non-severe SARS-CoV-2 infection. TCRdb reanalysed the 5' RACE reads using MiXCR and keeps one entry per CDR3 protein. The repertoire holds about 39,000 distinct CDR3 sequences, 4.5% to 7% seen once, with 4.4% in the top ten. The source was whole blood, collected at baseline. The receptor set was obtained from an adult who was a healthcare worker with PCR-confirmed SARS-CoV-2 infection or an uninfected control (not recorded which).

This clonotype was recorded at least ten times. The chain has TRBV3-1 and TRBJ1-6; D uncertain. This CDR3 spans 14 amino acids. Trimming cost V 5 bases and J 1 base, with 6 bases left between them. CDR1 is LGHDT, CDR2 YNNKEL, per germline (reference sequence). Here the CDR3 reads CASSNGSYNSPLHF. The CDR3 bases are TGTGCCAGCAGCAACGGATCCTATAATTCACCCCTCCACTTT.

The sample holds many counts of this clonotype. The chain carries TRBV20-1 and TRBJ2-7, with 7 bases that match TRBD1. CDR1 is DFQATT and CDR2 is SNEGSKA in the germline V gene (reference sequence). This CDR3 contains 13 residues. Unmatched junction bases numbered 5, after V lost 1 base and J lost 5 bases. CDR3 bases: TGCAGTGCTAGAGGAGACAGGGATCACGAGCAGTACTTC. Its translation is CSARGDRDHEQYF.

The table lists this clonotype with many counts. The V and J genes are TRBV7-6 and TRBJ1-5; D may be TRBD1 (5 bases). Trimming cost V 4 bases and J 5 bases, with 21 bases left between them. Germline lookup yields CDR1 SGHVS and CDR2 FNYEAQ. The CDR3 totals 17 residues. This chain's CDR3 is CASSSLQQGTADQPQHF. CDR3 coding DNA: TGTGCCAGCAGCTCGCTACAGCAGGGAACCGCGGATCAGCCCCAGCATTTT. Based on the CDR3 plus reference TRBV7-6 and TRBJ1-5, the full variable domain is GAGVSQSPRYKVTKRGQDVALRCDPISGHVSLYWYRQALGQGPEFLTYFNYEAQQDKSGLPNDRFSAERPEGSISTLTIQRTEQRDSAMYRCASSSLQQGTADQPQHFGDGTRLSIL.

This clonotype was counted many times. V and J are TRBV4-1 and TRBJ2-2; D unclear. This CDR3 contains 16 residues. The V gene's germline CDR1 is MGHRA and CDR2 YSYEKL. V lost 1 base and J lost 0, with 9 bases in between. The CDR3 loop is CASSQVPGANTGELFF. The CDR3, as DNA: TGCGCCAGCAGCCAAGTTCCAGGCGCGAACACCGGGGAGCTGTTTTTT.

This clonotype was counted ten times or more. The gene calls are TRBV10-3 and TRBJ2-1, with 9 bases lining up with TRBD2. CDR3 length: 15 amino acids. Trimming at V came to 7 bases and at J to 3 bases, leaving 7 bases not matched to a gene. Germline values: CDR1 ENHRY, CDR2 SYGVKD. Here the CDR3 reads CAITPTSGVYNEQFF. The CDR3 DNA follows: TGTGCCATCACCCCGACTAGCGGAGTCTACAATGAGCAGTTCTTC.

This clonotype was counted at least ten times. The gene calls are TRBV7-2 and TRBJ2-1; D is tentatively TRBD1 or TRBD2 (6 bases each). The CDR3 runs 15 residues. Germline CDR1 SGHTA, CDR2 FQGNSA. V lost 5 bases, J lost 2 bases, and 13 bases lay in between. CDR3 sequence: CASSPGGGAYNEQFF. For the CDR3, the DNA is TGTGCCAGCAGCCCCGGGGGCGGGGCCTACAATGAGCAGTTCTTC.

This clonotype appeared many times. The V and J genes are TRBV5-5 and TRBJ1-4; 9 bases are a match to TRBD1. Germline CDR1 SGHKS, CDR2 YYEKEE (reference sequence). The CDR3 sequence is 16 residues long. V lost 4 bases to trimming and J lost 7 bases; unmatched junction nucleotides: 11. The CDR3 reads CASSQTTGTGSEKLFF. DNA of the CDR3: TGTGCCAGCAGCCAAACTACCGGGACAGGGTCTGAAAAACTGTTTTTT.

This clonotype was found many times. This chain connects TRBV5-1 to TRBJ2-7; D not certain. The CDR3 length is 13 residues. V lost 5 bases and J lost 2, with 11 bases in between. Per the germline V gene, CDR1 is SGHRS and CDR2 is YFSETQ. The CDR3 DNA reads as TGCGCCAGCAGACCCGGAATTACCTACGAGCAGTACTTC. Its protein is CASRPGITYEQYF.

This clonotype was counted ten times or more. V and J are TRBV30 and TRBJ2-7; no reliable D call. The germline V and J ends were trimmed by 0 bases and 6 bases, with 15 bases remaining between them. This CDR3 is 14 amino acids long. CDR1 is GTSNPN and CDR2 is SVGIG in the germline V gene (reference sequence). The CDR3 DNA sequence: TGTGCCTGGAGTGTACTGGGCCCCCGACTCGAGCAGTACTTC. It translates to CAWSVLGPRLEQYF.

Judged by abundance, this clonotype is medium-sized. The J gene is TRBJ2-1, the V gene TRBV6-2 or TRBV6-3; 8 bases fit TRBD2. After removal of 5 bases from V and 2 bases from J, the junction contained 8 bases not matched to a gene. Germline CDR1 reads MNHEY; CDR2 reads SVGEGT. The CDR3 has 16 residues. CDR3 region: CASSLLAEGAYNEQFF. DNA of the CDR3: TGTGCCAGCAGTCTACTAGCGGAGGGAGCCTACAATGAGCAGTTCTTC.

This clonotype occurred a few times. The chain is built from TRBV6-5 and TRBJ1-2; 8 bases match TRBD1. The germline CDR1 and CDR2 sequences are MNHEY and SVGAGI. This CDR3 has 15 residues. After removal of 5 bases from V and 8 bases from J, the junction contained 13 bases not matched to a gene. The DNA of the CDR3 is TGTGCCAGCAGTCCCAGCGGACGACAGGGGTACGGCTACACCTTC. This encodes CASSPSGRQGYGYTF.

This clonotype was seen repeatedly, ten times or more. The chain combines TRBV6-4 with TRBJ2-3, with 9 bases identical to TRBD1. Germline V gene lookup returns CDR1 MRHNA and CDR2 SNTAGT. The CDR3 totals 14 residues. V shed 6 bases, J shed 0 bases, and the junction held 1 base outside the gene matches. The CDR3 loop is CASRQGASTDTQYF. In DNA form, the CDR3 reads TGTGCCAGCAGACAGGGGGCTAGCACAGATACGCAGTATTTT.

This rearrangement joins TRBV2 to TRBJ2-2; D is unresolved. The V gene lost 10 bases and the J gene lost 4 bases, with 16 bases spanning the gap. The CDR3 runs 14 residues. CDR1 and CDR2 (germline): SNHLY, FYNNEI. For the CDR3, the DNA is TGTGCCACCCGAGGACCGTGGGTCACCGGGGAGCTGTTTTTT. Its protein product is CATRGPWVTGELFF.

This clonotype was found a few times. J is TRBJ2-1 and V is TRBV2; D is undetermined. V lost 7 bases and J 5 bases, leaving 12 bases between the germline ends. The CDR3 has 13 residues. Germline CDR1 SNHLY, CDR2 FYNNEI. The CDR3 spells CASTPRPHNEQFF. The CDR3 DNA is TGTGCCAGCACCCCACGACCCCACAATGAGCAGTTCTTC.

Notes on this clonotype: Since a much larger clone is just one base distant, this may be a read error. Here the CDR3 reads CASSLVRGQGGDVQFF. The CDR3 nucleotides are TGCGCCAGCAGCTTGGTTAGAGGGCAGGGAGGAGATGTGCAGTTCTTC. The J gene is TRBJ2-1, the V gene TRBV5-1; perhaps TRBD2 as D (6 bases). The length of the CDR3 is 16 residues. Trimming took off 0 bases at V and 12 bases at J, with 22 bases between the two ends. Germline lookup yields CDR1 SGHRS and CDR2 YFSETQ.

This clonotype was observed at least ten times. The chain couples TRBV20-1 to TRBJ1-1; maybe TRBD1 (6 bases). Germline assignment: CDR1 DFQATT and CDR2 SNEGSKA (reference sequence). The V and J ends lost 3 bases and 4 bases respectively, with 21 bases between them. The CDR3 covers 16 residues. DNA for the CDR3: TGCAGTGCTAGTTTTCAGGGGCGGGGTCCATTCACTGAAGCTTTCTTT. Translated, it gives CSASFQGRGPFTEAFF.

This clonotype was found many times. The J gene is TRBJ2-5, the V gene TRBV12-3 or TRBV12-4; D perhaps matches TRBD1 (6 bases). Trimming stripped 5 bases from V and 5 bases from J, with 15 bases between. The CDR3 is made up of 14 amino acids. The CDR3: CASSQNRVRETQYF. The CDR3 bases are TGTGCCAGCAGTCAAAACAGGGTTCGTGAGACCCAGTACTTC.

The table lists this clonotype with many counts. The rearrangement links TRBV19 to TRBJ2-1; 9 bases line up with TRBD2. The trim removed 5 bases at V and 8 bases at J, leaving 10 bases unmatched. The CDR3 covers 15 residues. The germline V gene has CDR1 LNHDA and CDR2 SQIVND (reference sequence). The CDR3 reads CASSFRLAERDEQFF. For the CDR3, the DNA is TGTGCCAGTAGTTTTCGACTAGCGGAGCGCGATGAGCAGTTCTTC.